The 25 T cell receptor beta chains reported below all come from one sample, sequenced in a study of T cells in Graves' hyperthyroidism and ophthalmopathy. Amplified TCR beta CDR3 regions derived from RNA transcripts. HTBI primers were employed in a first-round RT-PCR of the TCR CDR3. From the multiplex PCR reads, TCRdb called clonotypes with MiXCR, one entry per CDR3 protein. The repertoire holds 450,000 to 700,000 distinct CDR3 sequences, with approximately 44% as singletons. The sequencing sample was made of peripheral blood or thyroid tissue (not recorded which). These TCRs come from an adult woman with Graves' disease, either hyperthyroidism or ophthalmopathy (not recorded which).

The chain couples TRBV24-1 to TRBJ2-5; 7 positions match TRBD1. V lost 5 bases, J lost 0 bases, and 8 bases stayed unmatched. The CDR3 extends over 16 amino acids. The germline V gene encodes CDR1 KGHDR and CDR2 SFDVKD. CDR3 sequence: CATSGKRGGDQETQYF. CDR3 sequence (DNA): TGTGCCACCAGTGGGAAGAGAGGGGGCGACCAAGAGACCCAGTACTTC.

V usage is TRBV6-1 and J usage is TRBJ1-2; D is unresolved. CDR1 is MNHNS, CDR2 SASEGT, per germline. This CDR3 is 13 amino acids long. Trimming took 3 bases from V and 1 from J, leaving 6 bases between them. CDR3 sequence (DNA): TGTGCCAGCAGTGAGCAGGATAACTATGGCTACACCTTC. This codes for CASSEQDNYGYTF.

This clonotype was counted ten times or more. The chain links TRBV9 to TRBJ1-6; 7 bases map to TRBD1. Per germline, CDR1 SGDLS and CDR2 YYNGEE. Trimming cost V 0 bases and J 7 bases; bases outside gene matches: 1. The CDR3 is 14 amino acids. CDR3 nucleotide sequence: TGTGCCAGCAGCGTAGGACAGGGAAATTCACCCCTCCACTTT. As protein: CASSVGQGNSPLHF.

V gene TRBV25-1 combines with J gene TRBJ1-6; 7 nucleotides agree with TRBD1. The CDR3 totals 16 residues. The J segment lost 4 bases and the V segment lost 6 bases, leaving 9 bases of the junction unmatched. The germline V gene encodes CDR1 MGHDK and CDR2 SYGVNS. The CDR3 DNA is TGTGCCAGCAGCCTGCGGGACAGAAATTATAATTCACCCCTCCACTTT. Protein: CASSLRDRNYNSPLHF.

This sequence joins TRBV20-1 and TRBJ1-5; 9 bases map to TRBD1. The germline CDR1 and CDR2 sequences are DFQATT and SNEGSKA (reference sequence). The CDR3 is 13 amino acids. V trimming: 6 bases; J trimming: 7 bases; junction bases outside the gene matches: 7. The CDR3 DNA reads TGCAGTGCGTACCGGGACAGGGAACAGCCCCAGCATTTT. Translating gives CSAYRDREQPQHF.

The chain employs TRBV29-1 and TRBJ1-2; D is undetermined. The V gene lost 3 bases and the J gene lost 8 bases, with 4 bases spanning the gap. There are 9 residues in the CDR3. Germline assignment: CDR1 SQVTM and CDR2 ANQGSEA. The CDR3 is CSVENGYTF. The CDR3 DNA is TGCAGCGTTGAGAACGGCTACACCTTC.

As to this clonotype: One end of the junction varies from germline; a read error may be responsible. This rearrangement joins TRBV15 to TRBJ2-6, with a weak D call TRBD1 (6 bases). The CDR3 extends over 13 amino acids. Germline CDR1 is LNHNV and CDR2 is YYDKDF (reference sequence). CDR3 nucleotides: TGTGCCACCAGCCTGCACAGGGCTAACGTCCTGACTTTC. Translation: CATSLHRANVLTF.

This clonotype occurred many times. This chain uses TRBV6-1 with TRBJ1-1, with D possibly TRBD1 on 5 matching bases. The ends were cut back, 2 bases at V and 1 base at J, with 14 bases in the middle. CDR1 and CDR2 from the germline V gene are MNHNS and SASEGT. The CDR3 consists of 16 residues. This chain's CDR3 is CASSEMAMGPNTEAFF. The DNA of the CDR3 is TGTGCCAGCAGTGAAATGGCAATGGGACCGAACACTGAAGCTTTCTTT.

Many counts were recorded for this clonotype. The J gene is TRBJ2-5, the V gene TRBV9; a weak D match, TRBD1 (6 bases). CDR1 is SGDLS, CDR2 YYNGEE, per germline. The CDR3 consists of 17 residues. V was clipped by 3 bases and J by 0 bases, with 18 bases between them. CDR3 sequence reads: CASSEGVRGRYQETQYF. CDR3 DNA: TGTGCCAGCAGCGAGGGGGTTCGCGGAAGGTACCAAGAGACCCAGTACTTC.

The count of this clonotype is one. J is TRBJ1-1 and V is TRBV25-1; perhaps TRBD1 as D (6 bases). Germline CDR1 MGHDK, CDR2 SYGVNS. The CDR3 has 14 amino acids. Trimming took 8 bases from V and 6 from J, leaving 19 bases between them. The CDR3 DNA reads as TGTGCCAGCCAAGACGTCGGGCCAGGGGCTGAAGCTTTCTTT. Translated, it gives CASQDVGPGAEAFF.

This clonotype was seen at least ten times. V and J are TRBV2 and TRBJ1-2; perhaps TRBD1 as D (6 bases). Germline CDR1 SNHLY, CDR2 FYNNEI. The V gene lost 6 bases and the J gene lost 8 bases, with 16 bases spanning the gap. This CDR3 is 13 amino acids long. CDR3 DNA sequence: TGTGCCAGCAGCGATCCTGAGGGGGAGGGCTACACCTTC. It yields the protein CASSDPEGEGYTF.

There are many counts of this clonotype. The chain employs TRBV20-1 and TRBJ1-6, with D perhaps matching TRBD1 (6 bases). CDR3 length equals 16 residues. Germline V gene lookup returns CDR1 DFQATT and CDR2 SNEGSKA (reference sequence). V lost 5 bases and J 3 bases, leaving 17 bases between the germline ends. This CDR3 is CSALTTGKDYNSPLHF. CDR3 DNA: TGCAGTGCTCTTACTACAGGGAAGGACTATAATTCACCCCTCCACTTT.

This clonotype was counted many times. The CDR3 spells CARPGQNYEQYF. CDR3 in DNA: TGCGCCAGACCGGGACAGAACTACGAGCAGTACTTC. The gene calls are TRBV10-2 and TRBJ2-7; 7 bases map to TRBD1. CDR3 length: 12 amino acids. Germline CDR1 WSHSY, CDR2 SAAADI. The J segment lost 3 bases and the V segment lost 9 bases, leaving 5 bases of the junction unmatched.

This chain links TRBV7-2 with TRBJ2-7, with TRBD1 matching over 8 bases. The germline V gene encodes CDR1 SGHTA and CDR2 FQGNSA. The CDR3 contains 15 residues. Germline trimming cut 3 bases from V and 3 bases from J; bases unmatched to any gene: 7. DNA for the CDR3: TGTGCCAGCAGCTTTCGCGGGACAGGCGACTACGAGCAGTACTTC. Its protein is CASSFRGTGDYEQYF.

This sequence joins TRBV10-1 and TRBJ2-7, with D possibly being TRBD2 (6 bases). Deletions cut 3 bases from V and 4 bases from J, with 19 bases between. The germline CDR1 and CDR2 sequences are WNHNN and SYGVQD (reference sequence). CDR3 length: 16 residues. CDR3 DNA sequence: TGCGCCAGCAGTGAAGGGCTGGAGGGTTCGATTTACGAGCAGTACTTC. Protein sequence: CASSEGLEGSIYEQYF.

Of note for this clonotype: A read error may account for a junction end that differs from germline. The chain joins TRBV28 to TRBJ1-1; D is possibly TRBD1 (6 bases). This CDR3 region has 15 residues. Germline V CDR1 and CDR2: MDHEN, SYDVKM. The CDR3 loop reads CASSLPGEMNIEAFF. In DNA, the CDR3 is TGTGCCAGCAGTTTGCCAGGGGAGATGAACATTGAAGCTTTCTTT.

The chain couples TRBV10-3 to TRBJ1-4, with D tentatively TRBD1 (6 bases). Trimming took off 10 bases at V and 8 bases at J, with 14 bases between the two ends. The germline gives CDR1 ENHRY, CDR2 SYGVKD. The CDR3 is 12 amino acids. The CDR3 DNA is TGTGCCACCCTGGGGGGCCGGGAAAAACTGTTTTTT. Translating it yields CATLGGREKLFF.

J is TRBJ1-2 and V is TRBV7-9; D remains ambiguous. The CDR3 spans 13 residues. The V end was cut by 3 bases, the J end by 3 bases, with 8 bases between. Per the germline V gene, CDR1 is SEHNR and CDR2 is FQNEAQ (reference sequence). The CDR3 sequence is CASSLAEHYGYTF. CDR3 sequence (DNA): TGTGCCAGCAGCTTGGCCGAACACTATGGCTACACCTTC.

Points on this clonotype: Sequence at one end of the junction differs from germline and may be a read error. J is TRBJ2-5 and V is TRBV19; D is unresolved. Germline values: CDR1 LNHDA, CDR2 SQIVND (reference sequence). The CDR3 runs to 11 residues. The CDR3 nucleotides read TGTGCCAGTAGTATTGCGGAGACCCAGTACTTT. This encodes CASSIAETQYF. The full variable domain, completed using reference TRBV19 and TRBJ2-5, is DGGITQSPKYLFRKEGQNVTLSCEQNLNHDAMYWYRQDPGQGLRLIYYSQIVNDFQKGDIAEGYSVSREKKESFPLTVTSAQKNPTAFYLCASSIAETQYFGPGTRLLVL.

The chain carries TRBV5-1 and TRBJ2-7, with 15 positions matching TRBD2. Per germline, CDR1 SGHRS and CDR2 YFSETQ. The CDR3 runs to 15 residues. Unmatched junction bases numbered 8, after V lost 7 bases and J lost 6 bases. DNA for the CDR3: TGCGCCAGCCGAGGGACTAGCGGGAGGCCCTGCGAGCAGTACTTC. It specifies CASRGTSGRPCEQYF.

This clonotype was recorded many times. The genes are TRBV19 and TRBJ2-6; D gene ambiguous. CDR3 length equals 18 residues. Trimming left V 0 bases short and J 4 bases short, with 16 bases between. Germline lookup yields CDR1 LNHDA and CDR2 SQIVND (reference sequence). This CDR3 is CASSIDTIYPAGANVLTF. The CDR3 nucleotides read TGTGCCAGTAGTATAGATACGATATACCCTGCGGGGGCCAACGTCCTGACTTTC.

This sequence joins TRBV24-1 and TRBJ1-5; D gene ambiguous. V was cut by 3 bases and J by 14 bases, with 22 bases left in between. This CDR3 contains 15 residues. Germline V gene data show CDR1 as KGHDR and CDR2 as SFDVKD. The CDR3 sequence: CATSDRGLAGGNEHF. The CDR3 DNA is TGTGCCACCAGTGATCGCGGACTAGCGGGAGGGAATGAGCATTTT.

This clonotype showed up many times. V and J are TRBV20-1 and TRBJ1-2, with D maybe TRBD1 (6 bases). CDR1 and CDR2 from the germline V gene are DFQATT and SNEGSKA (reference sequence). The germline V and J ends were trimmed by 6 bases and 0 bases, with 23 bases remaining between them. The CDR3 length is 17 residues. The CDR3 DNA is TGCAGTGCACCAATACAGGGACGGGTGTTAACTAACTATGGCTACACCTTC. This gives the protein CSAPIQGRVLTNYGYTF.

J is TRBJ2-7 and V is TRBV7-9, with 11 bases that match TRBD1. J gave up 7 bases and V 8 bases, and 7 bases lay outside the gene matches. This CDR3 is built from 13 residues. The V gene's germline CDR1 is SEHNR and CDR2 FQNEAQ (reference sequence). The CDR3 DNA follows: TGTGCCAGCTCGGACAGGGGGCTGAGAGAGCAGTACTTC. Residues: CASSDRGLREQYF.

The chain combines TRBV15 with TRBJ2-7, with 8 bases that match TRBD1. Germline CDR1 is LNHNV and CDR2 is YYDKDF (reference sequence). Trimming removed 3 bases from V and 5 bases from J; junction bases left unmatched: 6. CDR3 length: 14 residues. For the CDR3, the DNA is TGTGCCACCAGCAGCTTGGGACAGGTGAACGAGCAGTACTTC. It is translated as CATSSLGQVNEQYF.